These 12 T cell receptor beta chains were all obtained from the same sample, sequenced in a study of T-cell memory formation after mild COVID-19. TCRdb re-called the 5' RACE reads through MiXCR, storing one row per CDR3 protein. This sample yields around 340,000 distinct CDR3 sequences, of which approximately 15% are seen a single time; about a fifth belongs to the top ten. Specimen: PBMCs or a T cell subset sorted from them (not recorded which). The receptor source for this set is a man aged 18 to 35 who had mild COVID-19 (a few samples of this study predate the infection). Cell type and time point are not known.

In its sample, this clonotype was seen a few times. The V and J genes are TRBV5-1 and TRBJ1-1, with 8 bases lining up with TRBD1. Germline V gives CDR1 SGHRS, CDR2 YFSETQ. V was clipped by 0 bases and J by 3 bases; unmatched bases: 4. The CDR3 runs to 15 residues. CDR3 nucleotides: TGCGCCAGCAGCTTGGCAGGGGGCGAGGACACTGAAGCTTTCTTT. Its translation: CASSLAGGEDTEAFF.

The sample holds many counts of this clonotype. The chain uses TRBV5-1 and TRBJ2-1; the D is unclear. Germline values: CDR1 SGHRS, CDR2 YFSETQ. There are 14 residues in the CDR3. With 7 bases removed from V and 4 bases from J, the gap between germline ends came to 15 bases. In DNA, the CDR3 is TGCGCCAGCGGCACTCGCCCCGGGTACAATGAGCAGTTCTTC. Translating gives CASGTRPGYNEQFF.

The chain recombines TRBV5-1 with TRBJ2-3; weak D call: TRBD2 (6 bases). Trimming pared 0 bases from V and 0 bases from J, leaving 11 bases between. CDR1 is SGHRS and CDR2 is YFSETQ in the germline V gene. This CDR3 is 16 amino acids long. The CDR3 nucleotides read TGCGCCAGCAGCTTGGGGCTAGCGATAAGCACAGATACGCAGTATTTT. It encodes CASSLGLAISTDTQYF.

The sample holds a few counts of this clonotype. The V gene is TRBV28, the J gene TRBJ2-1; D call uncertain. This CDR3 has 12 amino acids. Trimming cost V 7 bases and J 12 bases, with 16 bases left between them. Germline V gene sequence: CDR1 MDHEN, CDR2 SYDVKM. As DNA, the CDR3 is TGTGCCAGCACCCAAGATTGGACGAGGCAGTTCTTC. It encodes CASTQDWTRQFF.

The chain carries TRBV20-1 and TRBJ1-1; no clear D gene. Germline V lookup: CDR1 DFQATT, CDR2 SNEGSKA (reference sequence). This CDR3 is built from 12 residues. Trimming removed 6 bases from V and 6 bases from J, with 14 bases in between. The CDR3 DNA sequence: TGCAGTGCAGATCCAGGTCGACCTGAAGCTTTCTTT. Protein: CSADPGRPEAFF.

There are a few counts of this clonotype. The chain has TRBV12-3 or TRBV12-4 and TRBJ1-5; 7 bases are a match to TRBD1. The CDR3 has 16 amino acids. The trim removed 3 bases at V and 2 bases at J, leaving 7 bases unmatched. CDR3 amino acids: CASSLGPGQGNQPQHF. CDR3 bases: TGTGCCAGCAGTTTGGGTCCAGGACAGGGCAATCAGCCCCAGCATTTT.

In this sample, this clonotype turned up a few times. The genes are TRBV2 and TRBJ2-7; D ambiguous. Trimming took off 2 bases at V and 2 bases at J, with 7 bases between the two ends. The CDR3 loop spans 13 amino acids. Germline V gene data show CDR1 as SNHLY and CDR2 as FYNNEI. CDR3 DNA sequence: TGTGCCAGCAGTGAAACACCAACCTACGAGCAGTACGTC. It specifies CASSETPTYEQYV.

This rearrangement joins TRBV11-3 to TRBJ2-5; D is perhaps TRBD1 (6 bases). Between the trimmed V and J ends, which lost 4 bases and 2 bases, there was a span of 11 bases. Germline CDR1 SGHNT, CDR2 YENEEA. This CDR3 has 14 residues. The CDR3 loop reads CASSSRGKQETQYF. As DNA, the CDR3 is TGTGCCAGCAGCTCCAGGGGCAAACAAGAGACCCAGTACTTC.

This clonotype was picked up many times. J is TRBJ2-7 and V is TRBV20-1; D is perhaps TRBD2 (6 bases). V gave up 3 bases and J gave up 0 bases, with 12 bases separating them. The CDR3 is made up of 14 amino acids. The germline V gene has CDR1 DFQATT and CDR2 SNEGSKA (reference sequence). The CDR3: CSASGGLSSYEQYV. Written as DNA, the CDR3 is TGCAGTGCTAGCGGGGGTCTGAGCTCCTACGAGCAGTACGTC.

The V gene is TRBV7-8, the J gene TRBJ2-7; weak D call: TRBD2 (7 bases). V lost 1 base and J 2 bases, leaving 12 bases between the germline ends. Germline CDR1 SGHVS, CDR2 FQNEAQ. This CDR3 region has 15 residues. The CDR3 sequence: CASSLEGGVAYEQYF. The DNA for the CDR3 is TGTGCCAGCAGCTTAGAGGGGGGGGTGGCCTACGAGCAGTACTTC.

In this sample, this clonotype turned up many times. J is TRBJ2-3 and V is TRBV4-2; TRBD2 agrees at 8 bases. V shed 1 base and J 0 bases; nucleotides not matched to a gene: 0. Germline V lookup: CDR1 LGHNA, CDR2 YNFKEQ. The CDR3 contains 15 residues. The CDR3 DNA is TGTGCCAGCAGCCAAGGCGGGGGGAGCACAGATACGCAGTATTTT. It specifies CASSQGGGSTDTQYF.

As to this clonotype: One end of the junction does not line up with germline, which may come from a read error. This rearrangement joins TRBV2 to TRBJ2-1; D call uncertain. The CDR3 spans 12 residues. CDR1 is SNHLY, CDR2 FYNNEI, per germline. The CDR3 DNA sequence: TGTGCCAGCTGTGACACGGCCAGTGAGCAGTTCTTC. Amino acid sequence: CASCDTASEQFF. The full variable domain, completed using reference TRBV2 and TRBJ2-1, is EPEVTQTPSHQVTQMGQEVILRCVPISNHLYFYWYRQILGQKVEFLVSFYNNEISEKSEIFDDQFSVERPDGSNFTLKIRSTKLEDSAMYFCASCDTASEQFFGPGTRLTVL.